The 3 T cell receptor beta chains below were found in one sample sequenced in a study of blood T cell repertoires in COVID-19. Profiled with immunoSEQ multiplex PCR; TCRdb holds only in-frame clones, not every one. The sample lists approximately 350,000 clones, about 90% seen once, with 2.5% to 3% in the top ten. The material sequenced was PBMCs or T cells enriched from blood (not recorded which). These receptors all come from a woman aged 25 to 45 who had recovered from COVID-19.

V and J are TRBV2 and TRBJ1-1; D not certain. The germline CDR1 and CDR2 sequences are SNHLY and FYNNEI. CDR3 length equals 11 residues. V was cut by 4 bases and J by 6 bases, with 6 bases left in between. For the CDR3, the DNA is TGTGCCAGCAGTGTGGGCCCTGAAGCTTTCTTT. Translation gives CASSVGPEAFF.

A few counts support this clone. This sequence joins TRBV12-5 and TRBJ1-1, with 7 bases identical to TRBD1. Germline values: CDR1 LGHNT, CDR2 FRNRAP. With V trimmed by 7 bases and J by 4 bases, 9 bases remained unmatched. The CDR3 is made up of 14 amino acids. The CDR3 DNA follows: TGTGCTAGTGCTTCACAGGGGAGATTCACTGAAGCTTTCTTT. It translates to CASASQGRFTEAFF.

The genes are TRBV9 and TRBJ2-2; TRBD2 matches at 8 bases. J lost 1 base, V lost 1 base, and 6 bases had no gene match. The CDR3 is 17 amino acids. Looked up from germline, CDR1 is SGDLS and CDR2 is YYNGEE. The CDR3 is CASSVKAAGGNTGELFF. In nucleotides, the CDR3 is TGTGCCAGCAGCGTAAAGGCTGCGGGGGGGAACACCGGGGAGCTGTTTTTT. Variable domain in full (rest from reference TRBV9 and TRBJ2-2): DSGVTQTPKHLITATGQRVTLRCSPRSGDLSVYWYQQSLDQGLQFLIQYYNGEERAKGNILERFSAQQFPDLHSELNLSSLELGDSALYFCASSVKAAGGNTGELFFGEGSRLTVL.